The clone carrying this T cell receptor beta chain showed up just a few times. As every portion of the isolated RNA was reverse transcribed, the sequencing read expressed TCRB transcripts. Some clones are missing from TCRdb's copy, which holds only in-frame ones; the method was immunoSEQ multiplex PCR. The data contain about 150,000 clones, roughly a tenth of them singletons. V trimming: 7 bases; J trimming: 6 bases; junction bases outside the gene matches: 9. The germline gives CDR1 MNHNS, CDR2 SASEGT. The CDR3 runs 15 residues. The entry originates in a study of beta chain features in type 1 diabetes.

This TCR was recovered from a man between 18 and 35 years old in good health. Sequencing was performed on naive CD4+ T cells from blood. The V and J genes are TRBV6-1 and TRBJ1-5; 10 nucleotides agree with TRBD1. CDR3 loop: CASTLGTGVPQPQHF. CDR3 DNA sequence: TGTGCCAGCACCCTCGGGACAGGGGTTCCTCAGCCCCAGCATTTT.